This T cell receptor beta chain was recorded in a study of PD-L1 blockade in urothelial cancer listed by TCRdb under 2017. Some background on the complete study: All patients started therapy around 2014 and received atezolizumab 1,200 mg intravenously every 3 weeks. An exploratory multi-omic analysis was conducted of the somatic, immune and clinical correlates of response to PD-L1 blockade with atezolizumab in urothelial cancer. Blood samples were analyzed 3 weeks after the start of treatment (second dose) and 6 weeks after the start of treatment. Durable clinical benefit was defined as a progression-free survival longer than 6 months, and TCR features were additionally tested against progression-free survival and overall survival. Some 30 patients had pretreatment blood TCR-seq, roughly 24 had at least one posttreatment blood collection, and roughly 24 had tumor TCR-seq. An ECOG performance status of 0 or 1 was recorded for the patients, and 0 to 3 prior chemotherapy regimens had been received by the patients. Pretreatment tumor samples, along with matched peripheral blood serially collected before and after atezolizumab treatment, were subjected to TCR sequencing. A median of around 150,000 T cells and approximately 86,000 unique TCRs was obtained from blood samples, and a median clonality of roughly 0.08 was observed. About 85% of the 29 patients were males with bladder-origin urothelial cancer, and about 65% of the roughly 30 reported a prior smoking history. Whole exome sequencing and RNA sequencing of pretreatment tumors were performed alongside TCR sequencing in the same patients. Durable clinical benefit was achieved by nine patients and was not achieved by 20 patients. The paper's findings and limits, for the study overall: Improved progression-free and overall survival was associated with having pretreatment peripheral blood TCR clonality below the median. Because the sample size was small (n of about 30) and many of the analyses were exploratory, the results are meant to be hypothesis-generating. Among patients with durable benefit, tumor-associated TCR clones showed greater expansion in peripheral blood 3 weeks after treatment started (n of about 21, p = 0.022).

Comments on this clone: No cognate antigen has been identified for it. No much larger clonotype is one base removed from it; base qualities were not supplied.

The cohort comprised more than 25 patients with locally advanced or metastatic urothelial carcinoma treated at Memorial Sloan Kettering on a trial protocol. Peripheral blood mononuclear cells were collected pretreatment and during treatment, at between 1 and 8 total time points per patient. The Qiagen DNeasy Blood extraction kit was used to purify genomic DNA from total PBMCs and tumor samples. Collected pretreatment and during treatment, PBMCs were isolated and stored as previously described. Each PCR received spiked-in synthetic TCR analog templates so that absolute template abundance could be estimated from read counts. Using the immunoSEQ assay, TCRbeta CDR3 regions were amplified from genomic DNA with bias-controlled V and J gene primers. Sequencing of rearranged TCRbeta segments was done at approximately 20X coverage. As for the authors' bioinformatics: Clustering was used to correct sequencing errors, and CDR3s were annotated against IMGT so that V, D and J genes could be assigned. Only productive TCRbeta rearrangements were used in downstream analyses, excluding out-of-frame or stop-codon sequences. Clonality was computed as one minus Shannon entropy normalized by the log of the number of unique productive sequences. Fisher's exact test with Benjamini-Hochberg correction, at a threshold of adjusted p below 0.01, was used to find clones that differed between time points or between blood and tumor. The table comes from immuneACCESS by way of TCRdb, which keeps in-frame sequences with V and J called. Part of the clones is missing from these tables; in studies checked, under half for an unresolved V gene and the rest for unknown reasons. That table supplies the V and J calls and clone size; D and trimming were determined from the DNA. This sample is represented by around 100,000 clones; about 85% of them were singletons. The ten largest account for about 2.4% of the sample.

V loses 4 bases at its end and J loses 7 bases; junction bases beyond the gene matches: 11. CDR3 length: 15 amino acids, cysteine to phenylalanine. CDR3 DNA only is kept here, 45 bases in frame from base 1. Per the germline V gene, SGHTA is the CDR1 and FQGNSA is the CDR2. The chain was built from TRBV7-2 and TRBJ1-2, and 8 bases in between align with TRBD1. The clonotype originates from a man between 50 and 59 years old with urothelial cancer. This sample comprised PBMCs, obtained around atezolizumab (anti-PD-L1) treatment. Here is the DNA: TGTGCCAGCAGCTCACCCCCGCAGGGGGCAGTTGGCTACACCTTC. The translation is CASSSPPQGAVGYTF.